This TCR beta chain was recovered during a study of glioma-infiltrating T cells after dendritic cell vaccination. Study overall: Monocyte-derived dendritic cells, cultured approximately seven days with IL-4 and GM-CSF, were pulsed with autologous tumor lysate. Overall study results and limits: Survival was not directly related to TCR clonality in these patients.

Input was around 2.1 ug genomic DNA, or all available if less. Primers: 60 V beta forward and 13 J beta reverse. Assay used: immunoSEQ multiplex PCR; TCRdb lists only in-frame clones, some missing. The sample carries 65,000 or so clones, about 89% recorded once. About this clone: Its matching antigen is unknown.

The CDR3 loop spans 13 amino acids. In germline, CDR1 is MNHEY, CDR2 SMNVEV (reference sequence). Trimming shortened V by 5 bases and J by 2 bases, and 8 bases separated the two germline ends. Noted time point: after dendritic cell vaccination, including at tumor progression/relapse. Specimen: blood, collected after dendritic cell vaccination. This chain connects TRBV27 to TRBJ2-3; D is unresolved. This receptor was obtained from a human donor with glioblastoma. The chain's CDR3 is CASSQAYTDTQYF. CDR3 sequence (DNA): TGTGCCAGCAGTCAGGCGTACACAGATACGCAGTATTTT.